A selection of T cell receptor beta chains follows, all from one sample in a study of T cells in Graves' hyperthyroidism and ophthalmopathy. TCRdb independently ran MiXCR on the multiplex PCR reads; one entry per CDR3 protein. The sample yields about 640,000 distinct CDR3 sequences, 20% to 25% seen once. The sequencing input was blood. The receptor set was obtained from a young man with Graves' ophthalmopathy. CDR3s include the opening cysteine and the closing phenylalanine or tryptophan. Fields, in order: clone size, V gene, CDR3 length, J gene, D gene, CDR3 protein, CDR3 DNA. A D gene is named only where the DNA matches it firmly. Rows give clone size only sometimes, using once, few, many, or a class for an expanded clone.

abundance: -
v_gene: TRBV19
len: 15
j_gene: TRBJ2-3
d_gene: -
CDR3aa: CASSIYGGITDTQYF
CDR3nt: TGTGCCAGTAGTATTTACGGCGGGATCACAGATACGCAGTATTTT

abundance: many
v_gene: TRBV28
len: 12
j_gene: TRBJ1-2
d_gene: -
CDR3aa: CASSLQAYGYTF
CDR3nt: TGTGCCAGCAGTTTGCAAGCTTATGGCTACACCTTC

abundance: few
v_gene: TRBV6-1
len: 20
j_gene: TRBJ2-7
d_gene: -
CDR3aa: CASTLHSGTRSYLSTYEQYF
CDR3nt: TGTGCCAGCACCCTACACTCCGGGACACGCTCTTACCTAAGTACCTACGAGCAGTACTTC

abundance: few
v_gene: TRBV29-1
len: 14
j_gene: TRBJ2-5
d_gene: -
CDR3aa: CSVVGEGGGETQYF
CDR3nt: TGCAGCGTTGTGGGAGAGGGGGGTGGGGAGACCCAGTACTTC

abundance: -
v_gene: TRBV5-1
len: 14
j_gene: TRBJ2-5
d_gene: -
CDR3aa: CASSLGKAGETQYF
CDR3nt: TGCGCCAGCAGCTTGGGTAAAGCGGGAGAGACCCAGTACTTC

abundance: -
v_gene: TRBV2
len: 12
j_gene: TRBJ1-5
d_gene: -
CDR3aa: CASRRDDQPQHF
CDR3nt: TGTGCCAGCAGGCGGGACGATCAGCCCCAGCATTTT

abundance: few
v_gene: TRBV18
len: 18
j_gene: TRBJ1-4
d_gene: TRBD1
CDR3aa: CASSPLTGTGLRNEKLFF
CDR3nt: TGTGCCAGCTCACCATTGACCGGGACAGGGTTGAGAAATGAAAAACTGTTTTTT

abundance: few
v_gene: TRBV7-9
len: 14
j_gene: TRBJ1-1
d_gene: -
CDR3aa: CASLSGTLNTEAFF
CDR3nt: TGTGCCAGTCTCTCGGGCACCTTGAACACTGAAGCTTTCTTT

abundance: -
v_gene: TRBV5-1
len: 15
j_gene: TRBJ1-5
d_gene: -
CDR3aa: CASSLDGTRRGPQHF
CDR3nt: TGCGCCAGCAGCTTGGATGGGACACGGAGGGGGCCCCAGCATTTT

abundance: -
v_gene: TRBV7-9
len: 13
j_gene: TRBJ1-4
d_gene: -
CDR3aa: CASSLEDNEKLFF
CDR3nt: TGTGCCAGCAGCTTAGAGGATAATGAAAAACTGTTTTTT

abundance: few
v_gene: TRBV27
len: 15
j_gene: TRBJ1-1
d_gene: TRBD1
CDR3aa: CASSLRTGGRPEAFF
CDR3nt: TGTGCCAGCAGTTTAAGGACAGGGGGCAGACCTGAAGCTTTCTTT

abundance: -
v_gene: TRBV19
len: 15
j_gene: TRBJ2-1
d_gene: TRBD2
CDR3aa: CASSTQAGANNEQFF
CDR3nt: TGTGCCAGTAGTACCCAAGCGGGAGCGAACAATGAGCAGTTCTTC

abundance: -
v_gene: TRBV6-1
len: 14
j_gene: TRBJ2-7
d_gene: TRBD1
CDR3aa: CASSDRGTGYEQYF
CDR3nt: TGTGCCAGCAGTGATAGAGGGACAGGGTACGAGCAGTACTTC

abundance: few
v_gene: TRBV7-9
len: 18
j_gene: TRBJ1-4
d_gene: -
CDR3aa: CASSLARRGQDGNEKLFF
CDR3nt: TGTGCCAGCAGCTTAGCGCGCCGTGGGCAGGACGGTAATGAAAAACTGTTTTTT

abundance: -
v_gene: TRBV27
len: 12
j_gene: TRBJ2-2
d_gene: -
CDR3aa: CASSIPGGELFF
CDR3nt: TGTGCCAGCAGCATTCCGGGTGGGGAGCTGTTTTTT

abundance: many
v_gene: TRBV7-3
len: 14
j_gene: TRBJ2-3
d_gene: -
CDR3aa: CASSSGGITDTQYF
CDR3nt: TGTGCCAGCAGCTCTGGGGGAATCACAGATACGCAGTATTTT

abundance: many
v_gene: TRBV24-1
len: 17
j_gene: TRBJ2-5
d_gene: -
CDR3aa: CATSRPRTEGRQETQYF
CDR3nt: TGTGCCACCAGCCGCCCCAGGACGGAAGGACGGCAAGAGACCCAGTACTTC

abundance: -
v_gene: TRBV5-6
len: 16
j_gene: TRBJ2-3
d_gene: -
CDR3aa: CASSLEGRGVTDTQYF
CDR3nt: TGTGCCAGCAGCTTGGAAGGGCGGGGCGTCACAGATACGCAGTATTTT

abundance: few
v_gene: TRBV28
len: 14
j_gene: TRBJ2-5
d_gene: TRBD1
CDR3aa: CASSPDREGETQYF
CDR3nt: TGTGCCAGCAGCCCGGACAGGGAAGGAGAGACCCAGTACTTC

abundance: few
v_gene: TRBV6-6
len: 13
j_gene: TRBJ2-7
d_gene: -
CDR3aa: CASSYTGLYEQYF
CDR3nt: TGTGCCAGCAGTTACACGGGACTCTACGAGCAGTACTTC

abundance: few
v_gene: TRBV2
len: 16
j_gene: TRBJ2-1
d_gene: TRBD2
CDR3aa: CASREGLAGLYNEQFF
CDR3nt: TGTGCCAGCAGGGAGGGACTAGCGGGACTGTACAATGAGCAGTTCTTC

abundance: many
v_gene: TRBV6-5
len: 16
j_gene: TRBJ2-5
d_gene: TRBD2
CDR3aa: CASSYSAGGHQETQYF
CDR3nt: TGTGCCAGCAGTTACTCTGCGGGAGGCCACCAAGAGACCCAGTACTTC

abundance: few
v_gene: TRBV30
len: 13
j_gene: TRBJ2-5
d_gene: -
CDR3aa: CAWSVLELGTQYF
CDR3nt: TGTGCCTGGAGTGTATTGGAGCTCGGGACCCAGTACTTC

abundance: -
v_gene: TRBV28
len: 14
j_gene: TRBJ2-7
d_gene: TRBD1
CDR3aa: CASSSMTGLKEQYF
CDR3nt: TGTGCCAGCAGTTCCATGACAGGGCTAAAGGAGCAGTACTTC

abundance: once
v_gene: TRBV20-1
len: 14
j_gene: TRBJ2-7
d_gene: -
CDR3aa: CSARGASGSYEQYF
CDR3nt: TGCAGTGCTAGGGGGGCTAGCGGTTCCTACGAGCAGTACTTC

abundance: few
v_gene: TRBV6-1
len: 15
j_gene: TRBJ2-7
d_gene: TRBD1
CDR3aa: CASSGGQGLSYEQYF
CDR3nt: TGTGCCAGCAGTGGTGGACAGGGACTCTCCTACGAGCAGTACTTC

abundance: few
v_gene: TRBV28
len: 15
j_gene: TRBJ2-5
d_gene: -
CDR3aa: CASNSGTISQETQYF
CDR3nt: TGTGCCAGCAATTCCGGGACAATCTCACAAGAGACCCAGTACTTC

abundance: -
v_gene: TRBV2
len: 11
j_gene: TRBJ2-7
d_gene: -
CDR3aa: CASSDLATQYF
CDR3nt: TGTGCCAGCAGCGATCTAGCCACGCAGTACTTC

abundance: few
v_gene: TRBV20-1
len: 15
j_gene: TRBJ1-5
d_gene: TRBD1
CDR3aa: CSARVQTGNNQPQHF
CDR3nt: TGCAGTGCTAGAGTACAGACAGGGAACAATCAGCCCCAGCATTTT

abundance: few
v_gene: TRBV9
len: 13
j_gene: TRBJ2-7
d_gene: -
CDR3aa: CASSKGGGHEQYF
CDR3nt: TGTGCCAGCAGCAAGGGCGGTGGGCACGAGCAGTACTTC

abundance: many
v_gene: TRBV7-9
len: 13
j_gene: TRBJ2-7
d_gene: TRBD1
CDR3aa: CASSSQGAYEQYF
CDR3nt: TGTGCCAGCAGCTCTCAGGGGGCCTACGAGCAGTACTTC

abundance: many
v_gene: TRBV5-1
len: 17
j_gene: TRBJ2-1
d_gene: TRBD2
CDR3aa: CASSVGLAGGPQNEQFF
CDR3nt: TGCGCCAGCAGCGTCGGACTAGCGGGAGGCCCCCAGAATGAGCAGTTCTTC

abundance: many
v_gene: TRBV11-2
len: 14
j_gene: TRBJ1-5
d_gene: -
CDR3aa: CASSLNRANQPQHF
CDR3nt: TGTGCCAGCAGCTTGAACAGGGCTAATCAGCCCCAGCATTTT

abundance: -
v_gene: TRBV30
len: 19
j_gene: TRBJ1-1
d_gene: -
CDR3aa: CAWIPFRSQGQSSNTEAFF
CDR3nt: TGTGCCTGGATCCCTTTTAGGTCGCAGGGTCAATCCTCGAACACTGAAGCTTTCTTT

abundance: few
v_gene: TRBV10-3
len: 11
j_gene: TRBJ1-2
d_gene: -
CDR3aa: CATSDNYGYTF
CDR3nt: TGTGCCACCTCGGATAACTATGGCTACACCTTC

abundance: -
v_gene: TRBV12-3/TRBV12-4
len: 17
j_gene: TRBJ2-2
d_gene: -
CDR3aa: CASSTSPPDPRTGELFF
CDR3nt: TGTGCCAGCAGTACCTCCCCGCCGGACCCAAGGACCGGGGAGCTGTTTTTT

abundance: many
v_gene: TRBV2
len: 15
j_gene: TRBJ2-1
d_gene: TRBD2
CDR3aa: CASSEASGSLDEQFF
CDR3nt: TGTGCCAGCAGTGAGGCTAGCGGGAGTCTCGATGAGCAGTTCTTC

abundance: few
v_gene: TRBV19
len: 16
j_gene: TRBJ1-5
d_gene: -
CDR3aa: CATIDSGGMSNQPQHF
CDR3nt: TGTGCCACCATTGACAGTGGGGGAATGAGCAATCAGCCCCAGCATTTT

abundance: few
v_gene: TRBV6-2/TRBV6-3
len: 11
j_gene: TRBJ2-3
d_gene: -
CDR3aa: CASTDRMTQYF
CDR3nt: TGTGCCAGCACAGACCGAATGACGCAGTATTTT

abundance: -
v_gene: TRBV6-1
len: 15
j_gene: TRBJ2-2
d_gene: TRBD1
CDR3aa: CASSEMDRVAGELFF
CDR3nt: TGTGCCAGCAGTGAAATGGACAGGGTGGCCGGGGAGCTGTTTTTT

abundance: many
v_gene: TRBV30
len: 16
j_gene: TRBJ2-1
d_gene: TRBD2
CDR3aa: CAWRGAGLANYNEQFF
CDR3nt: TGTGCCTGGAGGGGTGCGGGACTAGCGAACTACAATGAGCAGTTCTTC

abundance: many
v_gene: TRBV11-2
len: 16
j_gene: TRBJ2-2
d_gene: -
CDR3aa: CASSAGQAEYTGELFF
CDR3nt: TGTGCCAGCAGCGCCGGACAAGCGGAATACACCGGGGAGCTGTTTTTT

abundance: -
v_gene: TRBV7-2
len: 17
j_gene: TRBJ2-3
d_gene: TRBD2
CDR3aa: CASSSLAGGRSTDTQYF
CDR3nt: TGTGCCAGCAGCTCTCTAGCGGGAGGGAGAAGCACAGATACGCAGTATTTT

abundance: -
v_gene: TRBV11-2
len: 12
j_gene: TRBJ1-1
d_gene: -
CDR3aa: CASSLYSAEAFF
CDR3nt: TGTGCCAGCAGCTTATACTCAGCTGAAGCTTTCTTT

abundance: once
v_gene: TRBV19
len: 15
j_gene: TRBJ2-1
d_gene: TRBD2
CDR3aa: CASSRSGGIYNEQFF
CDR3nt: TGTGCCAGTAGTAGAAGCGGGGGTATCTACAATGAGCAGTTCTTC

abundance: few
v_gene: TRBV12-5
len: 12
j_gene: TRBJ1-1
d_gene: -
CDR3aa: CASGLTGTEAFF
CDR3nt: TGTGCTAGTGGTTTGACAGGCACTGAAGCTTTCTTT

abundance: many
v_gene: TRBV6-1
len: 16
j_gene: TRBJ1-5
d_gene: TRBD1
CDR3aa: CASSPSTGEGGQPQHF
CDR3nt: TGTGCCAGCAGTCCTTCCACAGGGGAGGGGGGTCAGCCCCAGCATTTT

abundance: few
v_gene: TRBV6-1
len: 13
j_gene: TRBJ1-3
d_gene: -
CDR3aa: CAGSRGAGNTIYF
CDR3nt: TGTGCCGGGTCCAGGGGAGCTGGAAACACCATATATTTT

abundance: few
v_gene: TRBV20-1
len: 12
j_gene: TRBJ1-2
d_gene: -
CDR3aa: CSASGRVYGYTF
CDR3nt: TGCAGTGCTAGTGGAAGAGTCTATGGCTACACCTTC

abundance: few
v_gene: TRBV7-6
len: 16
j_gene: TRBJ2-1
d_gene: -
CDR3aa: CASSQTGTPKRNEQFF
CDR3nt: TGTGCCAGCAGCCAGACCGGGACCCCCAAAAGGAATGAGCAGTTCTTC

abundance: -
v_gene: TRBV6-5
len: 15
j_gene: TRBJ1-2
d_gene: TRBD1
CDR3aa: CASSSGQGAYYGYTF
CDR3nt: TGTGCCAGCAGTTCGGGACAGGGGGCCTACTATGGCTACACCTTC

abundance: -
v_gene: TRBV2
len: 16
j_gene: TRBJ2-3
d_gene: TRBD2
CDR3aa: CASSGGLAGGADTQYF
CDR3nt: TGTGCCAGCAGTGGGGGACTAGCGGGAGGCGCAGATACGCAGTATTTT

abundance: few
v_gene: TRBV6-1
len: 14
j_gene: TRBJ1-6
d_gene: -
CDR3aa: CASSYDTNNSPLHF
CDR3nt: TGTGCCAGCAGCTACGACACCAATAATTCACCCCTCCACTTT

abundance: -
v_gene: TRBV7-9
len: 16
j_gene: TRBJ2-3
d_gene: TRBD2
CDR3aa: CASADSGGFGTDTQYF
CDR3nt: TGTGCCAGCGCAGACTCCGGGGGGTTTGGCACAGATACGCAGTATTTT

abundance: many
v_gene: TRBV28
len: 14
j_gene: TRBJ1-1
d_gene: TRBD1
CDR3aa: CASSQIDRGTEAFF
CDR3nt: TGTGCCAGCAGTCAGATCGACAGGGGCACTGAAGCTTTCTTT

abundance: few
v_gene: TRBV10-3
len: 13
j_gene: TRBJ2-2
d_gene: -
CDR3aa: CAISESLSGELFF
CDR3nt: TGTGCCATCAGTGAGTCCTTATCCGGGGAGCTGTTTTTT

abundance: many
v_gene: TRBV3-1
len: 16
j_gene: TRBJ2-7
d_gene: TRBD1
CDR3aa: CASSQDQGAGSYEQYF
CDR3nt: TGTGCCAGCAGCCAAGATCAGGGGGCAGGCTCCTACGAGCAGTACTTC

abundance: many
v_gene: TRBV28
len: 14
j_gene: TRBJ2-1
d_gene: -
CDR3aa: CASTPGGSYNEQFF
CDR3nt: TGTGCCAGCACTCCGGGCGGATCCTACAATGAGCAGTTCTTC

abundance: -
v_gene: TRBV9
len: 16
j_gene: TRBJ2-6
d_gene: -
CDR3aa: CASRGTGNAGANVLTF
CDR3nt: TGTGCCAGCAGAGGGACGGGAAATGCTGGGGCCAACGTCCTGACTTTC

abundance: -
v_gene: TRBV7-3
len: 13
j_gene: TRBJ2-1
d_gene: -
CDR3aa: CASSLTTDNEQFF
CDR3nt: TGTGCCAGCAGCCTAACAACTGACAATGAGCAGTTCTTC